The subject of this entry is one TCR beta chain. What it recognizes is unknown. The sample's time point: week 35, safety follow-up. Every vaccination contained 300 ug of the mutant IDH1 20-mer peptide and was paired with topical imiquimod. The sample is drawn from a study of a mutant IDH1 vaccine in newly diagnosed glioma. Only in-frame clones appear in the TCRdb table, and some are missing; sequencing was by immunoSEQ multiplex PCR. Seen here are about 64,000 clones, 60% to 75% observed once, and the top ten hold roughly 5%. The sequencing used PBMCs, collected from a glioma patient whose treatment included an IDH1 peptide vaccine. The sequence was obtained from a man aged 45-60 years with glioma.

The CDR3 DNA reads as TGCGCCAGCAGCTTTTCCTCACAGGGGGGCAAAAACATTCAGTACTTC. It encodes CASSFSSQGGKNIQYF. V is TRBV5-1 and J is TRBJ2-4; 8 nucleotides match TRBD1. CDR3 size: 16 residues. The J segment lost 3 bases and the V segment lost 2 bases, leaving 7 bases of the junction unmatched. The germline V gene encodes CDR1 SGHRS and CDR2 YFSETQ.